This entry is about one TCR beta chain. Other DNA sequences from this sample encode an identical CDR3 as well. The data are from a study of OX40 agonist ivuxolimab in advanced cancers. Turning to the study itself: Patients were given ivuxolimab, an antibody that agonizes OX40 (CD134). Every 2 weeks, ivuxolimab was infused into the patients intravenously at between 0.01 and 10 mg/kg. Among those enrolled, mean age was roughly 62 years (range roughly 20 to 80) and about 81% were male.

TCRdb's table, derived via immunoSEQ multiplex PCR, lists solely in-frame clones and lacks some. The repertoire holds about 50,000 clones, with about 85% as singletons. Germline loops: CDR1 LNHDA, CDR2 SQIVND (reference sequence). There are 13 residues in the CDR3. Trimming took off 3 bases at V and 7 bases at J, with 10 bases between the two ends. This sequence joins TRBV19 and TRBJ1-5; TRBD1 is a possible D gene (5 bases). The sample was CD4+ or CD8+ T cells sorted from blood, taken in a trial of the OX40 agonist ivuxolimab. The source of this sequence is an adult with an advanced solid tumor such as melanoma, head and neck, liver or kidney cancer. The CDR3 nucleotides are TGTGCCAGTAGTATCCAGGGTCGGCAGCCCCAGCATTTT. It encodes CASSIQGRQPQHF.